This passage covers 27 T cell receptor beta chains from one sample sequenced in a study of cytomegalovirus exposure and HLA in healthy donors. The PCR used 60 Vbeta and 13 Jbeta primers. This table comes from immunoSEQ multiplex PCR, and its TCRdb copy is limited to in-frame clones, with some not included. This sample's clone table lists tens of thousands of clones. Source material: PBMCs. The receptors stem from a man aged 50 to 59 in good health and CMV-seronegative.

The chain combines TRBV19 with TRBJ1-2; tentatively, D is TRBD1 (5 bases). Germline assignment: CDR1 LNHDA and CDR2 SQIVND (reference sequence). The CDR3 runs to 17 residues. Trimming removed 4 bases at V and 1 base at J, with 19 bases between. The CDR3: CASSTTPPRQINYGYTF. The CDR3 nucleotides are TGTGCCAGTAGTACCACGCCCCCTCGACAGATTAACTATGGCTACACCTTC.

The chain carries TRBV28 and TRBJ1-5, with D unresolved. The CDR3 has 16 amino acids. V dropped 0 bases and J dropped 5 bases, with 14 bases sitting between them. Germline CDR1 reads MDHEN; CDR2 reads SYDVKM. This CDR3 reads CASSLWRPNRDQPQHF. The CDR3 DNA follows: TGTGCCAGCAGTTTATGGCGGCCAAACCGAGATCAGCCCCAGCATTTT.

For the CDR3, the DNA is TGTGCCAGCAGCGTAGTAATCGGGGGACTTAACTATGGCTACACCTTC. This codes for CASSVVIGGLNYGYTF. V usage is TRBV9 and J usage is TRBJ1-2; a possible D gene is TRBD1 (5 bases). The CDR3 contains 16 residues. Trimming pared 0 bases from V and 1 base from J, leaving 13 bases between. Germline CDR1 SGDLS, CDR2 YYNGEE.

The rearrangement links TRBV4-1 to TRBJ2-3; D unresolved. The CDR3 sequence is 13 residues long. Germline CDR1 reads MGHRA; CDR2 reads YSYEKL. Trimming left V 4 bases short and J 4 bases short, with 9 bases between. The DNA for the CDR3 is TGCGCCAGCAGCCGGAGAAAGGCAGATACGCAGTATTTT. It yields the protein CASSRRKADTQYF.

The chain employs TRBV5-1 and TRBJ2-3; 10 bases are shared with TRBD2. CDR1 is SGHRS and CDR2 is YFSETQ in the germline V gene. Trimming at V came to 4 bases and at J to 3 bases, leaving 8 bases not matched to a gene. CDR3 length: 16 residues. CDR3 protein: CASSPGSSGGTDTQYF. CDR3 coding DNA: TGCGCCAGCAGCCCAGGTTCTAGCGGGGGAACAGATACGCAGTATTTT.

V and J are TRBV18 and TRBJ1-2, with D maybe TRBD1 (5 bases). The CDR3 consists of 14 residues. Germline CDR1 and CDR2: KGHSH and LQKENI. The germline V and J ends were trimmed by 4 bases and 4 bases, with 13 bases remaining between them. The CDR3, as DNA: TGTGCCAGCTCACAGGGGAAGTTCGGCTATGGCTACACCTTC. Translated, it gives CASSQGKFGYGYTF.

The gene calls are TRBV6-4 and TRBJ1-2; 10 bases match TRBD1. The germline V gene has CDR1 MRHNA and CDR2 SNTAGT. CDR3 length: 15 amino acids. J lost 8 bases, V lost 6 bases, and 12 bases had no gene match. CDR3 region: CASSRDRGLAGGYTF. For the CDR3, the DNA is TGTGCCAGCAGCCGGGACAGGGGTTTAGCGGGGGGCTACACCTTC.

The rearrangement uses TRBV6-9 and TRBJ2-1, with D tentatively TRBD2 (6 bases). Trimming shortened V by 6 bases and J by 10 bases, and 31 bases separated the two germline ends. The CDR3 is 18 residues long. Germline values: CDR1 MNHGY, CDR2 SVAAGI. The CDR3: CASSDSFSGTAKKREQFF. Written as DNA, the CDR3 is TGTGCCAGCAGCGACTCGTTTTCCGGGACTGCCAAAAAAAGGGAGCAGTTCTTC.

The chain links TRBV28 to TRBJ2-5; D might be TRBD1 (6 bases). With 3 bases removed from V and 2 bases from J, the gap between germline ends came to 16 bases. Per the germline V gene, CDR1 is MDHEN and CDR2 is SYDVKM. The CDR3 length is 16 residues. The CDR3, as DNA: TGTGCCAGCAGTTTTTTCCCACAGGGCGATCAAGAGACCCAGTACTTC. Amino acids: CASSFFPQGDQETQYF.

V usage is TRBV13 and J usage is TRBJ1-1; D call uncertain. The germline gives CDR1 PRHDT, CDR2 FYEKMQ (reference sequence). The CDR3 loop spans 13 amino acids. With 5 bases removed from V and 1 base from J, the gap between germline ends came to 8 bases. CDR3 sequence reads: CASSPEQNTEAFF. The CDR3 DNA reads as TGTGCCAGCAGCCCAGAACAGAACACTGAAGCTTTCTTT. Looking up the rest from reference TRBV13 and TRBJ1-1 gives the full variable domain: AAGVIQSPRHLIKEKRETATLKCYPIPRHDTVYWYQQGPGQDPQFLISFYEKMQSDKGSIPDRFSAQQFSDYHSELNMSSLELGDSALYFCASSPEQNTEAFFGQGTRLTVV.

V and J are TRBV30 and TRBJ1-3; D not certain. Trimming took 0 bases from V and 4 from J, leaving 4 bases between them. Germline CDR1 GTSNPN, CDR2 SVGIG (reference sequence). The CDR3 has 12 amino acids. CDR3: CAWSVSGNTIYF. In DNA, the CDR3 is TGTGCCTGGAGTGTATCGGGAAACACCATATATTTT.

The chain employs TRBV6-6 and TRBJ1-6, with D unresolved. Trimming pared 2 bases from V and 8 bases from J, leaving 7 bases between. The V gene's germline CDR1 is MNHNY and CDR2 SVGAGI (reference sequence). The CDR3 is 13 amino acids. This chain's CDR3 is CASSYGHDSPLHF. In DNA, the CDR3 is TGTGCCAGCAGTTACGGCCACGATTCACCCCTCCACTTT.

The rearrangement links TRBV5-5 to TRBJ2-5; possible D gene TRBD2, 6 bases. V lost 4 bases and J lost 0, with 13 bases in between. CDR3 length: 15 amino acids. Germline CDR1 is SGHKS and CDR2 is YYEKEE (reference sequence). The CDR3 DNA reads TGTGCCAGCAGCCCCCCAGGAGGGTACCAAGAGACCCAGTACTTC. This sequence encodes CASSPPGGYQETQYF.

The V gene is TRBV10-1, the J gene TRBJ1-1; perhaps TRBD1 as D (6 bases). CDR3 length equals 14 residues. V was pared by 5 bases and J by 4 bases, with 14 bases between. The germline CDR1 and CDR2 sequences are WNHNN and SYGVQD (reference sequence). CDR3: CASSLNGGATEAFF. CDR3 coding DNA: TGCGCCAGCAGTCTCAACGGGGGGGCCACTGAAGCTTTCTTT.

In DNA, the CDR3 is TGTGCCAGCAGCCTGACACCCGGAAACACCATATATTTT. Its protein product is CASSLTPGNTIYF. V gene TRBV5-4 combines with J gene TRBJ1-3; no reliable D call. The V and J ends lost 4 bases and 4 bases respectively, with 9 bases between them. The CDR3 extends over 13 amino acids. CDR1 is SGHNT, CDR2 YYREEE, per germline (reference sequence).

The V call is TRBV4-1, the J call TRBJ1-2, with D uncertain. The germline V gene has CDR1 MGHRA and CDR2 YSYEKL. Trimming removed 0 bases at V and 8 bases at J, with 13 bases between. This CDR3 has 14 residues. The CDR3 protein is CASSQDQMPRGYTF. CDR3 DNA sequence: TGCGCCAGCAGCCAAGATCAAATGCCGCGGGGCTACACCTTC.

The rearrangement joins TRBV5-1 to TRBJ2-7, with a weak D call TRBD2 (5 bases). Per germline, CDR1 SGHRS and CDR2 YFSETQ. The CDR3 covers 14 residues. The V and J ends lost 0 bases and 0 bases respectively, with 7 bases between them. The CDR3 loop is CASSLAGSSYEQYF. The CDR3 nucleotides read TGCGCCAGCAGCTTGGCTGGGAGCTCCTACGAGCAGTACTTC. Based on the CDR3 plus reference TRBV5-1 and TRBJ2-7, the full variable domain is KAGVTQTPRYLIKTRGQQVTLSCSPISGHRSVSWYQQTPGQGLQFLFEYFSETQRNKGNFPGRFSGRQFSNSRSEMNVSTLELGDSALYLCASSLAGSSYEQYFGPGTRLTVT.

CDR3 nucleotides: TGTGCCAGCAGCTTTAATATAGCGGGCTACACCTTC. Its protein is CASSFNIAGYTF. V is TRBV5-6 and J is TRBJ1-2; no definite D call. V dropped 2 bases and J dropped 8 bases, with 10 bases sitting between them. CDR1 SGHDT and CDR2 YYEEEE come from the germline V gene. CDR3 size: 12 residues. The whole variable domain, filled in from reference TRBV5-6 and TRBJ1-2, reads DAGVTQSPTHLIKTRGQQVTLRCSPKSGHDTVSWYQQALGQGPQFIFQYYEEEERQRGNFPDRFSGHQFPNYSSELNVNALLLGDSALYLCASSFNIAGYTFGSGTRLTVV.

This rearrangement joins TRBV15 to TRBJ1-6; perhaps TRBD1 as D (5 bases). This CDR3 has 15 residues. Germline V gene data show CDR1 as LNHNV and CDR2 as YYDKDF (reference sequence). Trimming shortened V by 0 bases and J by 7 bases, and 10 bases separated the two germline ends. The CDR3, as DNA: TGTGCCACCAGCAGAGATGCAGGGTACAATTCACCCCTCCACTTT. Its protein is CATSRDAGYNSPLHF.

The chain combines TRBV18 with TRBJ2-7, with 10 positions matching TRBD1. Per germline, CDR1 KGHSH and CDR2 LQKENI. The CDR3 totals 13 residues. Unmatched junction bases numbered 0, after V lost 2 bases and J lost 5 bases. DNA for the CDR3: TGTGCCAGCTCACCAGGGACAGGGGACGAGCAGTACTTC. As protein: CASSPGTGDEQYF.

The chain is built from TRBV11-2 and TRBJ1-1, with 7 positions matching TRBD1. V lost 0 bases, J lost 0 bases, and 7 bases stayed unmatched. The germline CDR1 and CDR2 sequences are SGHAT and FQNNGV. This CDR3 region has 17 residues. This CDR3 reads CASSLDSTGWVNTEAFF. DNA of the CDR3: TGTGCCAGCAGCTTAGATTCGACAGGGTGGGTGAACACTGAAGCTTTCTTT.

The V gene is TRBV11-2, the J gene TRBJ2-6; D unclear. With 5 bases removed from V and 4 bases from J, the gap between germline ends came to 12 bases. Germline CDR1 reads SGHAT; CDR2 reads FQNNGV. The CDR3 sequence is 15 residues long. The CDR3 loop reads CASSPTFMGANVLTF. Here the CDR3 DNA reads TGTGCCAGCAGCCCTACTTTCATGGGGGCCAACGTCCTGACTTTC.

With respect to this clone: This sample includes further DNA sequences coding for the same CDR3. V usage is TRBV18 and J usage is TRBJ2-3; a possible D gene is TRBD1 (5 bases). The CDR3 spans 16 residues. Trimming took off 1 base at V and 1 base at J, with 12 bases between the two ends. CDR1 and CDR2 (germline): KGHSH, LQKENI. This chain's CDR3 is CASSPLSGWGTDTQYF. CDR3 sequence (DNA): TGTGCCAGCTCACCACTCTCAGGGTGGGGCACAGATACGCAGTATTTT.

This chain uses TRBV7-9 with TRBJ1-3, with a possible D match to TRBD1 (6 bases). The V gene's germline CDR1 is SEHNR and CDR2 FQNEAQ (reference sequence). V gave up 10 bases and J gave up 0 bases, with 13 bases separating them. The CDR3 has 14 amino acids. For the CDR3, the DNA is TGTGCCACCTCGGACAGAAACTCTGGAAACACCATATATTTT. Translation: CATSDRNSGNTIYF.

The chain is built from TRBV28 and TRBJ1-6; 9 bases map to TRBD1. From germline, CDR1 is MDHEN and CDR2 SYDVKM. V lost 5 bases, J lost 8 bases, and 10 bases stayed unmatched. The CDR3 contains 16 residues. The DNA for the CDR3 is TGTGCCAGCAGTGTATACTTGGGACAGGGAGATTCACCCCTCCACTTT. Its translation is CASSVYLGQGDSPLHF.

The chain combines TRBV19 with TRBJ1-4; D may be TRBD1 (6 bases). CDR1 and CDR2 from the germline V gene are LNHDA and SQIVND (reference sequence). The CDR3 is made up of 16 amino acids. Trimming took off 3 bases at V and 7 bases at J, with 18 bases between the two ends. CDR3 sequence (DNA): TGTGCCAGTAGTATGTCCCCACCGGGACACGGTGAAAAACTGTTTTTT. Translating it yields CASSMSPPGHGEKLFF.

CDR3 sequence (DNA): TGTGCCAGCAGCCTAACAGGGGGGGCCTATGAGCAGTTCTTC. This gives the protein CASSLTGGAYEQFF. V usage is TRBV7-8 and J usage is TRBJ2-1; TRBD1 is a possible D gene (8 bases). With 5 bases removed from V and 8 bases from J, the gap between germline ends came to 16 bases. Germline V gene data show CDR1 as SGHVS and CDR2 as FQNEAQ. The CDR3 runs to 14 residues.